These 29 T cell receptor beta chains originate from one sample sequenced in a study of cytomegalovirus exposure and HLA in healthy donors. The PCR used 60 Vbeta and 13 Jbeta primers. TCRdb's copy holds only in-frame clones and misses some; the assay was immunoSEQ multiplex PCR. The sample lists about 100,000 clones, about 79% seen once, with more than 3.5% in the top ten. Sequenced input: PBMCs. The origin of the receptors is a female donor in good health and CMV-seropositive.

The V call is TRBV6-5, the J call TRBJ1-1, with D possibly matching TRBD1 (6 bases). Germline V gene lookup returns CDR1 MNHEY and CDR2 SVGAGI. Trimming cost V 6 bases and J 3 bases, with 17 bases left between them. The CDR3 contains 15 residues. CDR3 region: CASRILLWGHTEAFF. Written as DNA, the CDR3 is TGTGCCAGCAGGATACTCCTGTGGGGGCACACTGAAGCTTTCTTT.

The chain employs TRBV11-2 and TRBJ2-1; 8 bases match TRBD1. With V trimmed by 5 bases and J by 3 bases, 9 bases remained unmatched. In germline, CDR1 is SGHAT, CDR2 FQNNGV. The CDR3 contains 16 residues. The CDR3, as DNA: TGTGCCAGCAGCGTATCCCGGGACAGGTTCTACAATGAGCAGTTCTTC. Its protein is CASSVSRDRFYNEQFF.

The chain is built from TRBV7-9 and TRBJ2-6; TRBD1 aligns across 10 bases. Germline values: CDR1 SEHNR, CDR2 FQNEAQ (reference sequence). The CDR3 sequence is 18 residues long. Trimming cost V 5 bases and J 4 bases; bases outside gene matches: 11. CDR3: CASSIYGTGVAGANVLTF. The CDR3 DNA follows: TGTGCCAGCAGCATATACGGGACAGGGGTGGCAGGGGCCAACGTCCTGACTTTC.

This clone was counted a few times. The DNA of the CDR3 is TGTGCCAGCTCACCACCGCTGGACAGGGAAACCTATGGCTACACCTTC. This codes for CASSPPLDRETYGYTF. The V call is TRBV18, the J call TRBJ1-2, with 8 bases aligning to TRBD1. Trimming took 0 bases from V and 4 from J; bases not matched to a gene: 7. From germline, CDR1 is KGHSH and CDR2 LQKENI. The CDR3 spans 16 residues. Combining the CDR3 with reference TRBV18 and TRBJ1-2 gives the whole variable domain NAGVMQNPRHLVRRRGQEARLRCSPMKGHSHVYWYRQLPEEGLKFMVYLQKENIIDESGMPKERFSAEFPKEGPSILRIQQVVRGDSAAYFCASSPPLDRETYGYTFGSGTRLTVV.

The J gene is TRBJ2-7, the V gene TRBV7-2, with TRBD2 matching 10 bases. The V gene's germline CDR1 is SGHTA and CDR2 FQGNSA. The V and J ends lost 4 bases and 7 bases, in that order; junction bases with no gene match: 7. The length of the CDR3 is 14 residues. The CDR3 protein is CASSSSGRAVEQYF. The CDR3, as DNA: TGTGCCAGCAGCTCGAGCGGGAGGGCGGTTGAGCAGTACTTC. Full variable domain (missing parts from reference TRBV7-2 and TRBJ2-7): GAGVSQSPSNKVTEKGKDVELRCDPISGHTALYWYRQSLGQGLEFLIYFQGNSAPDKSGLPSDRFSAERTGGSVSTLTIQRTQQEDSAVYLCASSSSGRAVEQYFGPGTRLTVT.

This clone was seen once. V is TRBV19 and J is TRBJ1-2; tentative D call: TRBD1 (5 bases). V shed 3 bases and J shed 3 bases, with 23 bases lying between them. Germline CDR1 reads LNHDA; CDR2 reads SQIVND (reference sequence). The CDR3 is 18 residues long. The CDR3 spells CASSMQFGGGIRDYGYTF. The CDR3 coding sequence is TGTGCCAGTAGTATGCAGTTCGGGGGAGGTATTCGGGACTATGGCTACACCTTC.

J is TRBJ1-1 and V is TRBV15; a weak D match, TRBD1 (5 bases). CDR3 length: 15 amino acids. From germline, CDR1 is LNHNV and CDR2 YYDKDF (reference sequence). V lost 8 bases, J lost 0 bases, and 16 bases lay in between. This chain's CDR3 is CATASWGVMNTEAFF. DNA for the CDR3: TGTGCCACCGCAAGCTGGGGCGTCATGAACACTGAAGCTTTCTTT.

V is TRBV27 and J is TRBJ2-3, with D maybe TRBD2 (7 bases). The CDR3 sequence is 16 residues long. Germline V gives CDR1 MNHEY, CDR2 SMNVEV (reference sequence). Deletions cut 5 bases from V and 6 bases from J, with 21 bases between. The CDR3: CASSDDWGGPVDTQYF. The CDR3 region has the DNA TGTGCCAGCAGTGACGACTGGGGGGGGCCAGTGGATACGCAGTATTTT.

The V and J genes are TRBV19 and TRBJ1-2; 7 bases match TRBD1. Germline CDR1 is LNHDA and CDR2 is SQIVND (reference sequence). Germline trimming cut 5 bases from V and 1 base from J; bases unmatched to any gene: 7. The length of the CDR3 is 15 residues. The CDR3 DNA reads as TGTGCCAGTAGTCCCCTAGACAGGGTTAACTATGGCTACACCTTC. Protein product: CASSPLDRVNYGYTF.

The count of this clone is one. V gene TRBV5-1 combines with J gene TRBJ2-1; tentative D call: TRBD2 (5 bases). The CDR3 is 15 residues long. V lost 3 bases and J lost 0, with 10 bases in between. Germline-derived CDR1 and CDR2 are SGHRS and YFSETQ. This CDR3 reads CASSWTSSSYNEQFF. CDR3 nucleotide sequence: TGCGCCAGCAGCTGGACTTCGAGCTCCTACAATGAGCAGTTCTTC.

This chain connects TRBV2 to TRBJ2-1, with 14 bases matching TRBD2. The CDR3 consists of 16 residues. With 8 bases clipped from V and 6 bases from J, the junction kept 9 bases outside the gene matches. Per the germline V gene, CDR1 is SNHLY and CDR2 is FYNNEI. The CDR3 sequence is CASDWTSGGRPNEQFF. The CDR3 DNA is TGTGCCAGCGATTGGACTAGCGGGGGGAGGCCCAATGAGCAGTTCTTC.

The CDR3: CASSTQGRSTDTQYF. CDR3 sequence (DNA): TGTGCCAGCTCAACCCAGGGGCGTAGCACAGATACGCAGTATTTT. The gene calls are TRBV18 and TRBJ2-3; D perhaps matches TRBD1 (6 bases). Trimming stripped 5 bases from V and 0 bases from J, with 12 bases between. The CDR3 runs to 15 residues. Germline V CDR1 and CDR2: KGHSH, LQKENI.

This clone was found a few times. V is TRBV7-9 and J is TRBJ2-5, with 10 nucleotides matching TRBD2. The CDR3 covers 17 residues. The ends lost 3 bases at V and 2 bases at J; junction bases unmatched: 9. CDR1 and CDR2 from the germline V gene are SEHNR and FQNEAQ (reference sequence). The DNA for the CDR3 is TGTGCCAGCAGCTTGGGGGTTGGTAGCGGGGGGCAAGAGACCCAGTACTTC. Its translation is CASSLGVGSGGQETQYF. Full variable domain (remainder filled in from reference TRBV7-9 and TRBJ2-5): DTGVSQNPRHKITKRGQNVTFRCDPISEHNRLYWYRQTLGQGPEFLTYFQNEAQLEKSRLLSDRFSAERPKGSFSTLEIQRTEQGDSAMYLCASSLGVGSGGQETQYFGPGTRLLVL.

The chain has TRBV5-4 and TRBJ1-2; no definite D call. CDR3 size: 14 residues. The germline V and J ends were trimmed by 0 bases and 3 bases, with 9 bases remaining between them. Germline assignment: CDR1 SGHNT and CDR2 YYREEE (reference sequence). CDR3 in DNA: TGTGCCAGCAGCTTGGAGGCAGGATACTATGGCTACACCTTC. Translation gives CASSLEAGYYGYTF.

The rearrangement links TRBV21-1 to TRBJ1-4; TRBD1, as called in the table, went unchecked against the DNA. TRBV21-1 is annotated as a pseudogene. The CDR3 length is 15 residues. For the CDR3, the DNA is TGTGCCAGCAGCAAAGCGGGCTCCCCAGGAGAAAAACTGTTTTTT. Its protein product is CASSKAGSPGEKLFF.

This clone was counted a few times. The chain is built from TRBV7-2 and TRBJ1-3; no clear D gene. Between the trimmed V and J ends, which lost 1 base and 0 bases, there was a span of 10 bases. Germline CDR1 and CDR2: SGHTA and FQGNSA. This CDR3 has 16 residues. CDR3 in DNA: TGTGCCAGCAGCTTAGAACAGACGCTCTCTGGAAACACCATATATTTT. Translation: CASSLEQTLSGNTIYF.

Notes on this clone: Its ends do not fully match the called genes, so a read error is possible. This rearrangement joins TRBV5-5 to TRBJ2-6, with a possible D match to TRBD1 (8 bases). The CDR3 extends over 19 amino acids. The germline CDR1 and CDR2 sequences are SGHKS and YYEKEE (reference sequence). The CDR3 region has the DNA TGTGCCAGCAGCCTAGAAGCGGGACAGGTTTTCTCTGGGGCCAACGGCCTGACTTTC. Translating gives CASSLEAGQVFSGANGLTF.

This chain connects TRBV7-8 to TRBJ2-7, with 8 positions matching TRBD1. There are 14 residues in the CDR3. Germline values: CDR1 SGHVS, CDR2 FQNEAQ. V was pared by 4 bases and J by 2 bases, with 4 bases of the junction left unmatched. The CDR3 coding sequence is TGTGCCAGCAGCTCAGGGGGCGTACCCTACGAGCAGTACTTC. It codes for CASSSGGVPYEQYF.

V gene TRBV30 combines with J gene TRBJ2-5; D remains unclear. CDR3 size: 11 residues. V shed 2 bases and J shed 4 bases, with 5 bases lying between them. From germline, CDR1 is GTSNPN and CDR2 SVGIG (reference sequence). The CDR3 protein is CAWSPGETQYF. CDR3 nucleotide sequence: TGTGCCTGGAGTCCGGGAGAGACCCAGTACTTC.

This chain links TRBV7-8 with TRBJ1-1, with TRBD1 identical over 10 bases. CDR1 SGHVS and CDR2 FQNEAQ come from the germline V gene. V gave up 2 bases and J gave up 0 bases; unmatched junction bases: 18. The CDR3 is 21 amino acids. The chain's CDR3 is CASSLRSGQGHIPLMNTEAFF. The CDR3 coding sequence is TGTGCCAGCAGCTTACGCTCGGGACAGGGGCACATCCCCCTCATGAACACTGAAGCTTTCTTT.

The J gene is TRBJ1-6, the V gene TRBV4-3; D call uncertain. The length of the CDR3 is 15 residues. V was trimmed by 0 bases and J by 5 bases, leaving 8 bases between them. Germline CDR1 is LGHNA and CDR2 is YSLEER. This CDR3 is CASSQERTHNSPLHF. CDR3 sequence (DNA): TGCGCCAGCAGCCAAGAGCGTACCCATAATTCACCCCTCCACTTT.

Only a few counts were recorded for this clone. This chain uses TRBV19 with TRBJ1-5; D unclear. Germline values: CDR1 LNHDA, CDR2 SQIVND (reference sequence). V lost 7 bases and J lost 4, with 8 bases in between. The CDR3 runs to 12 residues. Here the CDR3 reads CASTRLNQPQHF. The CDR3 DNA reads as TGTGCCAGTACCCGGTTAAATCAGCCCCAGCATTTT.

V is TRBV5-1 and J is TRBJ1-1; D is undetermined. Trimming stripped 4 bases from V and 3 bases from J, with 10 bases between. Germline values: CDR1 SGHRS, CDR2 YFSETQ. This CDR3 region has 13 residues. CDR3 protein: CASSPLGYTEAFF. The CDR3 region has the DNA TGCGCCAGCAGCCCCCTCGGGTACACTGAAGCTTTCTTT.

The chain combines TRBV7-8 with TRBJ2-7; TRBD1 matches at 7 bases. CDR3 size: 14 residues. J lost 2 bases, V lost 6 bases, and 7 bases had no gene match. From germline, CDR1 is SGHVS and CDR2 FQNEAQ. The CDR3 DNA reads TGTGCCAGCAGATCAAACAGGGGAACCTACGAGCAGTACTTC. Its translation is CASRSNRGTYEQYF.

The count of this clone is one. V and J are TRBV7-7 and TRBJ2-5, with 11 bases matching TRBD1. The germline CDR1 and CDR2 sequences are SSHAT and FNYEAQ (reference sequence). With V trimmed by 5 bases and J by 4 bases, 3 bases remained unmatched. The CDR3 is 14 amino acids. CDR3 region: CASSPGTGGETQYF. In DNA, the CDR3 is TGTGCCAGCAGCCCAGGGACAGGGGGAGAGACCCAGTACTTC. The whole variable domain, remainder taken from reference TRBV7-7 and TRBJ2-5, is GAGVSQSPRYKVTKRGQDVTLRCDPISSHATLYWYQQALGQGPEFLTYFNYEAQPDKSGLPSDRFSAERPEGSISTLTIQRTEQRDSAMYRCASSPGTGGETQYFGPGTRLLVL.

The rearrangement links TRBV6-5 to TRBJ2-1; weak D call: TRBD1 (6 bases). V shed 6 bases and J shed 8 bases, with 14 bases lying between them. This CDR3 comprises 13 residues. Germline V CDR1 and CDR2: MNHEY, SVGAGI. The DNA of the CDR3 is TGTGCCAGCAGGCCTCCACAGGGCCATGAGCAGTTCTTC. It codes for CASRPPQGHEQFF.

The chain employs TRBV11-2 and TRBJ1-6; 10 nucleotides match TRBD1. J gave up 9 bases and V 1 base, and 6 bases lay outside the gene matches. Germline loops: CDR1 SGHAT, CDR2 FQNNGV. The CDR3 is made up of 16 amino acids. In DNA, the CDR3 is TGTGCCAGCAGCTTAGGACCGGGACAGGGGCCTTCACCCCTCCACTTT. This sequence encodes CASSLGPGQGPSPLHF.

The gene calls are TRBV5-1 and TRBJ1-2; 10 nucleotides match TRBD1. The V gene's germline CDR1 is SGHRS and CDR2 YFSETQ. This CDR3 has 15 residues. V trimming: 0 bases; J trimming: 8 bases; junction bases outside the gene matches: 7. The CDR3 loop is CASSLVHGQGDGYTF. For the CDR3, the DNA is TGCGCCAGCAGCTTGGTGCACGGACAGGGGGACGGCTACACCTTC.

The V call is TRBV28, the J call TRBJ1-4, with TRBD1 identical over 8 bases. From germline, CDR1 is MDHEN and CDR2 SYDVKM. J gave up 7 bases and V 6 bases, and 7 bases lay outside the gene matches. The CDR3 runs 14 residues. The CDR3 region has the DNA TGTGCCAGCAGGCCCGGGACAGGAGGTGAAAAACTGTTTTTT. This codes for CASRPGTGGEKLFF.